This TCR beta chain was recorded in a study of vaccination effects on CD4 cells after COVID-19. This CDR3 is 15 amino acids long. From germline, CDR1 is SGHRS and CDR2 YFSETQ. The ends were cut back, 4 bases at V and 0 bases at J, with 11 bases in the middle. The protocol was immunoSEQ multiplex PCR, while the TCRdb copy is restricted to in-frame clones and leaves out a portion. Seen here are roughly 70,000 clones, 76% observed once, and the top ten hold more than 0.85%. Within the ViraFEST assay, antigen-specific CD4+ T cells underwent expansion with viral peptide pools prior to sequencing. On day 10 of culture, CD4+ T cells were separated out. Each participant was given two doses of one vaccine (BNT162b2 or mRNA-1273). To note about this clone: Antigen specificity is unknown.

Points from the study as a whole: By a late point after vaccination, infection- and vaccine-induced clones had shrunk markedly through clonal contraction.

Source: CD4+ T cells from PBMCs cultured with HCoV-OC43 spike peptides, taken after COVID-19 vaccination. The subset is: HCoV-OC43 spike overlapping peptide pool stimulation. The chain employs TRBV5-1 and TRBJ1-3; TRBD1 is a possible D gene (6 bases). The TCR sequence derives from a human donor who received a COVID-19 vaccine. CDR3 bases: TGCGCCAGCAGCCAGGGGCCCCTCTCTGGAAACACCATATATTTT. Translating it yields CASSQGPLSGNTIYF.